The 20 T cell receptor beta chains below were found in one sample sequenced in a study of CDR3 diversity in severe acne (dated by TCRdb to between 2018 and 2020). Receptor libraries were prepared by PCR. Reads for this sample came from an Illumina HiSeq 2000. The public reads were reprocessed in TCRdb via fastp at Q25 and MiXCR, keeping in-frame beta chains. Records with the same CDR3 protein are collapsed into one entry carrying the most frequent genes and DNA. The sample records approximately 90,000 distinct CDR3 sequences, about 48% of which are singletons. The ten largest clones represent around a tenth of the sample. Sequencing was performed on blood. Every receptor here comes from a male donor in good health, serving as a control.

In the case of this clonotype: One end of the junction fails to match germline, which may point to a read error. The chain recombines TRBV7-8 with TRBJ2-7; 9 bases line up with TRBD1. The CDR3 has 15 residues. Germline CDR1 SGHVS, CDR2 FQNEAQ. In DNA, the CDR3 is TGTGCCAGCAGCTACGGGACAGGGTCTTCCTACGAGCGGTACTTC. Residues: CASSYGTGSSYERYF.

This chain joins TRBV20-1 and TRBJ2-1; possibly TRBD2 for D (5 bases). Germline V lookup: CDR1 DFQATT, CDR2 SNEGSKA (reference sequence). This CDR3 is built from 11 residues. V lost 6 bases and J 12 bases, leaving 15 bases between the germline ends. CDR3: CSAIQASGQFF. The CDR3 coding sequence is TGCAGTGCCATCCAGGCGAGCGGGCAGTTCTTC.

The chain joins TRBV28 to TRBJ2-2; TRBD1 aligns across 7 bases. The J segment lost 6 bases and the V segment lost 5 bases, leaving 6 bases of the junction unmatched. This CDR3 spans 14 amino acids. Germline assignment: CDR1 MDHEN and CDR2 SYDVKM. The CDR3 DNA reads TGTGCCAGCAGTCCCGGGACAGTAGCCGGGGAGCTGTTTTTT. Translating gives CASSPGTVAGELFF.

J is TRBJ1-2 and V is TRBV25-1; D remains ambiguous. CDR3 length: 14 residues. CDR1 is MGHDK, CDR2 SYGVNS, per germline. Trimming removed 6 bases from V and 4 bases from J, with 15 bases in between. The DNA of the CDR3 is TGTGCCAGCAGCCCCCTCGCGGCGGGCTATGGCTACACCTTC. Protein: CASSPLAAGYGYTF.

This clonotype was seen more than once but under ten times. The rearrangement links TRBV2 to TRBJ1-4, with TRBD1 identical over 8 bases. Germline V gives CDR1 SNHLY, CDR2 FYNNEI. Trimming cost V 7 bases and J 0 bases; bases outside gene matches: 7. The CDR3 has 16 amino acids. CDR3 in DNA: TGTGCCAGCAAGGTGGGACAGGCCTCAACTAATGAAAAACTGTTTTTT. This gives the protein CASKVGQASTNEKLFF. The full variable domain, completed using reference TRBV2 and TRBJ1-4, is EPEVTQTPSHQVTQMGQEVILRCVPISNHLYFYWYRQILGQKVEFLVSFYNNEISEKSEIFDDQFSVERPDGSNFTLKIRSTKLEDSAMYFCASKVGQASTNEKLFFGSGTQLSVL.

This clonotype was picked up many times. The chain recombines TRBV11-2 with TRBJ2-1, with 9 positions matching TRBD2. Germline trimming cut 5 bases from V and 3 bases from J; bases unmatched to any gene: 8. Germline lookup yields CDR1 SGHAT and CDR2 FQNNGV. This CDR3 contains 16 residues. The DNA of the CDR3 is TGTGCCAGCAGCGCCCTCGGGACTAGCCTCTACAATGAGCAGTTCTTC. This gives the protein CASSALGTSLYNEQFF.

The chain uses TRBV4-1 and TRBJ2-5; D perhaps matches TRBD2 (5 bases). With 1 base removed from V and 11 bases from J, the gap between germline ends came to 14 bases. The CDR3 loop spans 13 amino acids. Germline assignment: CDR1 MGHRA and CDR2 YSYEKL. In DNA, the CDR3 is TGCGCCAGCAGCCAAGGAGGCGGGTACACTCAGTACTTC. It encodes CASSQGGGYTQYF.

This clonotype came up many times. The chain is built from TRBV24-1 and TRBJ1-5; D uncertain. The CDR3 is 13 amino acids. V gave up 3 bases and J gave up 5 bases, with 7 bases separating them. From germline, CDR1 is KGHDR and CDR2 SFDVKD. The CDR3 DNA sequence: TGTGCCACCAGTGATGCTTCTCATCAGCCCCAGCATTTT. Protein sequence: CATSDASHQPQHF.

The chain carries TRBV29-1 and TRBJ2-7; D is unclear. Trimming left V 3 bases short and J 6 bases short, with 9 bases between. The CDR3 length is 11 residues. Per germline, CDR1 SQVTM and CDR2 ANQGSEA. The CDR3 is CSVEAWAEQYF. In DNA, the CDR3 is TGCAGCGTTGAGGCCTGGGCCGAGCAGTACTTC.

Of note for this clonotype: At one end the junction does not follow the germline gene, possibly because of a read error. V usage is TRBV10-3 and J usage is TRBJ1-5; 7 nucleotides agree with TRBD1. The length of the CDR3 is 15 residues. The germline V gene has CDR1 ENHRY and CDR2 SYGVKD. In DNA form, the CDR3 reads TGTGCAATCACGGGAGGGACAGCCTCGGGTCAGCCCCAGCATTTT. Its translation: CAITGGTASGQPQHF.

V usage is TRBV20-1 and J usage is TRBJ2-7; 12 bases agree with TRBD2. The CDR3 extends over 17 amino acids. With V trimmed by 6 bases and J by 0 bases, 12 bases remained unmatched. The germline CDR1 and CDR2 sequences are DFQATT and SNEGSKA (reference sequence). Here the CDR3 reads CSAVRTSGAFSSYEQYF. In nucleotides, the CDR3 is TGCAGTGCGGTCCGGACTAGCGGGGCCTTCAGCTCCTACGAGCAGTACTTC.

J is TRBJ2-3 and V is TRBV7-9, with D unresolved. V was clipped by 7 bases and J by 3 bases, with 11 bases between them. The CDR3 runs 13 residues. In germline, CDR1 is SEHNR, CDR2 FQNEAQ (reference sequence). CDR3 sequence (DNA): TGTGCCAGCAAAGTCGACGGGACAGATACGCAGTATTTT. Amino acids: CASKVDGTDTQYF.

This clonotype was seen only a few times. The chain joins TRBV7-9 to TRBJ1-1; TRBD1 might be the D (5 bases). CDR1 is SEHNR and CDR2 is FQNEAQ in the germline V gene (reference sequence). The germline V and J ends were trimmed by 1 base and 4 bases, with 10 bases remaining between them. The CDR3 covers 14 residues. CDR3 protein: CASSLEAGGTEAFF. CDR3 in DNA: TGTGCCAGCAGCTTAGAGGCGGGGGGCACTGAAGCTTTCTTT.

This chain links TRBV24-1 with TRBJ2-1; 7 bases match TRBD2. Germline loops: CDR1 KGHDR, CDR2 SFDVKD. The CDR3 consists of 18 residues. V lost 4 bases to trimming and J lost 8 bases; unmatched junction nucleotides: 19. CDR3 nucleotides: TGTGCCACCAGTGAGACTAGCAGCCAGGCTCCTACGGGCGATGAGCAGTTCTTC. Residues: CATSETSSQAPTGDEQFF.

The rearrangement joins TRBV5-1 to TRBJ2-1, with D possibly matching TRBD2 (5 bases). The germline CDR1 and CDR2 sequences are SGHRS and YFSETQ. The CDR3 extends over 17 amino acids. Trimming cost V 0 bases and J 8 bases, with 21 bases left between them. The CDR3 sequence: CASSLAYGSAAVYEQFF. CDR3 sequence (DNA): TGCGCCAGCAGCTTGGCTTACGGGTCAGCGGCTGTATATGAGCAGTTCTTC.

The rearrangement uses TRBV20-1 and TRBJ1-1; D is unresolved. Germline assignment: CDR1 DFQATT and CDR2 SNEGSKA (reference sequence). V was shortened by 2 bases and J by 5 bases, with 12 bases between the two germline ends. The CDR3 sequence is 13 residues long. The CDR3: CSARSQKDTEAFF. CDR3 nucleotides: TGCAGTGCTAGATCCCAAAAGGATACTGAAGCTTTCTTT.

The chain employs TRBV29-1 and TRBJ2-1; 13 bases fit TRBD2. The germline V gene encodes CDR1 SQVTM and CDR2 ANQGSEA. The CDR3 runs to 17 residues. J lost 8 bases, V lost 0 bases, and 10 bases had no gene match. The CDR3 DNA reads TGCAGCGTTGAAGACCCACTAGCGGGAGGGCCGGCGGATGAGCAGTTCTTC. This gives the protein CSVEDPLAGGPADEQFF.

This clonotype was recorded many times. This sequence joins TRBV6-2 or TRBV6-3 and TRBJ2-7, with D possibly matching TRBD1 (5 bases). This CDR3 contains 14 residues. V was clipped by 2 bases and J by 6 bases, with 14 bases between them. CDR1 is MNHEY, CDR2 SVGEGT, per germline. This chain's CDR3 is CASSYPRTPFEQYF. CDR3 bases: TGTGCCAGCAGTTACCCGAGGACACCTTTCGAGCAGTACTTC.

The chain is built from TRBV2 and TRBJ1-3, with D possibly being TRBD1 (6 bases). V lost 5 bases, J lost 7 bases, and 9 bases lay in between. CDR1 is SNHLY and CDR2 is FYNNEI in the germline V gene. CDR3 length equals 12 residues. The CDR3 here is CASSYGQNTIYF. The DNA for the CDR3 is TGTGCCAGCAGTTACGGACAGAACACCATATATTTT.

The gene calls are TRBV19 and TRBJ1-1, with a weak D call TRBD1 (5 bases). CDR3 length: 14 amino acids. The germline CDR1 and CDR2 sequences are LNHDA and SQIVND (reference sequence). Trimming took 3 bases from V and 1 from J, leaving 9 bases between them. The CDR3, as DNA: TGTGCCAGTAGTATTGACAGAGAGAACACTGAAGCTTTCTTT. Protein product: CASSIDRENTEAFF.